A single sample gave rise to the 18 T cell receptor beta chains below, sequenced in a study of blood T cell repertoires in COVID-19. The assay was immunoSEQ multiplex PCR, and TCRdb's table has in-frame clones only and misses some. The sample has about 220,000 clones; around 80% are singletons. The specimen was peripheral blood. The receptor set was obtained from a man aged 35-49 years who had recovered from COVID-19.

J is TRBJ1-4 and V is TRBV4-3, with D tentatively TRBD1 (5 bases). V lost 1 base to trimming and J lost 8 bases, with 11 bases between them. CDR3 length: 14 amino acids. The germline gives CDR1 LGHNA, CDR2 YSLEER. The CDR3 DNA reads TGCGCCAGCAGCCAAGGGACATCTCCGGAAAAACTGTTTTTT. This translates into CASSQGTSPEKLFF.

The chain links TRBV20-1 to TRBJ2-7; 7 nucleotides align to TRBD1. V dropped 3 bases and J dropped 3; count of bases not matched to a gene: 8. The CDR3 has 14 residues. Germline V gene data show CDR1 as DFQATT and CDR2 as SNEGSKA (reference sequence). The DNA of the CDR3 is TGCAGTGCTAGTGCCGGGACAGTCCTCTACGAGCAGTACTTC. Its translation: CSASAGTVLYEQYF.

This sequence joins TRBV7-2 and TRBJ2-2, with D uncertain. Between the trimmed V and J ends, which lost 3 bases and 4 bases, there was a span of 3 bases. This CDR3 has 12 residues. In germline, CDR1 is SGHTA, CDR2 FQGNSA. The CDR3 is CASSFFTGELFF. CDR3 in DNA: TGTGCCAGCAGCTTCTTCACCGGGGAGCTGTTTTTT.

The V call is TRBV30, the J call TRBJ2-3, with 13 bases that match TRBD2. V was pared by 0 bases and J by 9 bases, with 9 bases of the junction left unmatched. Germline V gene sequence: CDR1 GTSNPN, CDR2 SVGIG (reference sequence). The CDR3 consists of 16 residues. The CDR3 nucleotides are TGTGCCTGGAGTGTACCGACTAGCGGGGGGCCCATAACGCAGTATTTT. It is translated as CAWSVPTSGGPITQYF.

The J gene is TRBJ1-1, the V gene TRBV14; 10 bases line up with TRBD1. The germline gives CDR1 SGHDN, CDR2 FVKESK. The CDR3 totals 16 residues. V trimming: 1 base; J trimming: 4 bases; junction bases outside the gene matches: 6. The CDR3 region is CASSQGTTGGLTEAFF. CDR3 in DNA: TGTGCCAGCAGCCAAGGGACGACAGGGGGCCTCACTGAAGCTTTCTTT.

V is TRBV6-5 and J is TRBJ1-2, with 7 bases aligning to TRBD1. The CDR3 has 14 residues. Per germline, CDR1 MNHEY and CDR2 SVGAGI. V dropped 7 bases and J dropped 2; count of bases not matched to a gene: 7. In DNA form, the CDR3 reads TGTGCCAGCACCAGACAGGGAGCCAACTATGGCTACACCTTC. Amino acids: CASTRQGANYGYTF.

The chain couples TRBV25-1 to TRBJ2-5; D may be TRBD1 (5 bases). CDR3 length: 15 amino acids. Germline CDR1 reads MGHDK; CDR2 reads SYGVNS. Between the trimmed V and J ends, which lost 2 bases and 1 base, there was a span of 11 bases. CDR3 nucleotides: TGTGCCAGCAGTGAAAGCAGGGAACTCCAAGAGACCCAGTACTTC. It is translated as CASSESRELQETQYF.

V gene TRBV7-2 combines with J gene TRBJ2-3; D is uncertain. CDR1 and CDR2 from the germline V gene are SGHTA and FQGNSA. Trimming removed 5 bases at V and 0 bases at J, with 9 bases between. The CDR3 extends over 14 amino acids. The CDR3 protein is CASSPQQSTDTQYF. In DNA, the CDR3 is TGTGCCAGCAGCCCACAGCAGAGCACAGATACGCAGTATTTT. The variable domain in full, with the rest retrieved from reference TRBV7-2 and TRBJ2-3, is GAGVSQSPSNKVTEKGKDVELRCDPISGHTALYWYRQSLGQGLEFLIYFQGNSAPDKSGLPSDRFSAERTGGSVSTLTIQRTQQEDSAVYLCASSPQQSTDTQYFGPGTRLTVL.

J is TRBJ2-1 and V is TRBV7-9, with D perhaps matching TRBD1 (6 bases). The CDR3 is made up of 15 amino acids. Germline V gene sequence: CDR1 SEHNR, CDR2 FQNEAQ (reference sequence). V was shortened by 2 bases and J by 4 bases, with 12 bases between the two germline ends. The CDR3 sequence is CASSLRPGAYNEQFF. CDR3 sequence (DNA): TGTGCCAGCAGCTTACGTCCAGGGGCTTACAATGAGCAGTTCTTC. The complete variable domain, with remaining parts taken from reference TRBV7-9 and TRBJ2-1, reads DTGVSQNPRHKITKRGQNVTFRCDPISEHNRLYWYRQTLGQGPEFLTYFQNEAQLEKSRLLSDRFSAERPKGSFSTLEIQRTEQGDSAMYLCASSLRPGAYNEQFFGPGTRLTVL.

As DNA, the CDR3 is TGTGCCAGCAGCGCACCGGGACAGGGGGACCTAGGCGATGAGCAGTTCTTC. It translates to CASSAPGQGDLGDEQFF. The chain employs TRBV11-2 and TRBJ2-1, with 11 bases fitting TRBD1. Germline CDR1 and CDR2: SGHAT and FQNNGV. V shed 5 bases and J 8 bases; nucleotides not matched to a gene: 14. This CDR3 contains 17 residues.

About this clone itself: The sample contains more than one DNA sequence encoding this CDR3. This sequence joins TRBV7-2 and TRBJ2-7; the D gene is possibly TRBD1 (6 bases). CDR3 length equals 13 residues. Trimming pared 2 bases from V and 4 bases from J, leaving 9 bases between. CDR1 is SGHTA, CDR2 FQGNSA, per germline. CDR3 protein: CASSLTGRYEQYF. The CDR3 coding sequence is TGTGCCAGCAGCTTAACAGGGCGGTACGAGCAGTACTTC.

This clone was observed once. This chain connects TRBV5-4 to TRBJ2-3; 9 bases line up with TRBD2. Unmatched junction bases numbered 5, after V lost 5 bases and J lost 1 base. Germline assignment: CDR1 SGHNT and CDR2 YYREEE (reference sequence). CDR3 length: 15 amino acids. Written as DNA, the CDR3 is TGTGCCAGCAGGAACCAGCGGGAGGGCACAGATACGCAGTATTTT. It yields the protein CASRNQREGTDTQYF. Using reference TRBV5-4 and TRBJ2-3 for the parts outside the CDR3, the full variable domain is ETGVTQSPTHLIKTRGQQVTLRCSSQSGHNTVSWYQQALGQGPQFIFQYYREEENGRGNFPPRFSGLQFPNYSSELNVNALELDDSALYLCASRNQREGTDTQYFGPGTRLTVL.

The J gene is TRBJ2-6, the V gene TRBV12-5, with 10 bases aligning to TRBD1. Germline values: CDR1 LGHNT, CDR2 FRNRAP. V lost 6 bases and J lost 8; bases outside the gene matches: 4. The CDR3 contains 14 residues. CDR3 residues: CASGAGQGTNVLTF. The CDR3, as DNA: TGTGCTAGTGGCGCGGGACAGGGGACCAACGTCCTGACTTTC.

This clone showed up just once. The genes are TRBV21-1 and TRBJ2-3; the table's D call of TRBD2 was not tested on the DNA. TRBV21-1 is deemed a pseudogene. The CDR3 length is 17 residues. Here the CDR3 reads CASSPWGTRGGTDTQYF. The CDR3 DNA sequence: TGTGCCAGCAGCCCTTGGGGGACACGGGGGGGCACAGATACGCAGTATTTT.

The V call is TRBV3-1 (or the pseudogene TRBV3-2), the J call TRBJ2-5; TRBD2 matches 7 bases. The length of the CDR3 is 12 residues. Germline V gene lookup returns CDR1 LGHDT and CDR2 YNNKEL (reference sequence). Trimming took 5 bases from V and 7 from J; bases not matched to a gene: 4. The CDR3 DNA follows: TGTGCCAGCAGCATGGGACTAACGACCCAGTACTTC. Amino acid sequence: CASSMGLTTQYF.

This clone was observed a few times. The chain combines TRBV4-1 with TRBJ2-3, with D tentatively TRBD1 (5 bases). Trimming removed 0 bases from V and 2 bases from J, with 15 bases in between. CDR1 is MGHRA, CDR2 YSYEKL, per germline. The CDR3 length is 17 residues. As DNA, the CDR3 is TGCGCCAGCAGCCAAGACAGGGCTAAGCGACTCACAGATACGCAGTATTTT. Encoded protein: CASSQDRAKRLTDTQYF.

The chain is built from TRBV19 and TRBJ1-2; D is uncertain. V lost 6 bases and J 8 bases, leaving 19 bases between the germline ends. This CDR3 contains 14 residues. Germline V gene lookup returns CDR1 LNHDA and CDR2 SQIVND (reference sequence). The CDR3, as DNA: TGTGCCAGTAGACCTTCCGGCGGAGCTCGAGGCTACACCTTC. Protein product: CASRPSGGARGYTF.

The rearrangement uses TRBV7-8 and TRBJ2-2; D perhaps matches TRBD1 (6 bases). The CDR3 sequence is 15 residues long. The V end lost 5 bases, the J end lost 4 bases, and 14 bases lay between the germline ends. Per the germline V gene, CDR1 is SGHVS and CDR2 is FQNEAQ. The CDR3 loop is CASSPQGRVTGELFF. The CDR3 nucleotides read TGTGCCAGCAGCCCACAGGGTCGGGTCACCGGGGAGCTGTTTTTT.